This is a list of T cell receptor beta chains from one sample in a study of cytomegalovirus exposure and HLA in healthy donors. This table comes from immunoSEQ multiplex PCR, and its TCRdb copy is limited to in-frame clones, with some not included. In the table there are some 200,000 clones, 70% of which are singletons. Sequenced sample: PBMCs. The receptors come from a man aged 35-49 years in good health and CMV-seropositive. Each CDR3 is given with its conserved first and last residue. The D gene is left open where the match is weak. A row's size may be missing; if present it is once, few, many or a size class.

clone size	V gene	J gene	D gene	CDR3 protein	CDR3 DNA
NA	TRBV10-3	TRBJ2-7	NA	CAITRSYRDTYEQYF	TGTGCCATCACCCGCTCGTACAGGGATACCTACGAGCAGTACTTC
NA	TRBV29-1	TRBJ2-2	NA	CSVEGHGQNTGELFF	TGCAGTGTTGAAGGTCACGGACAAAACACCGGGGAGCTGTTTTTT
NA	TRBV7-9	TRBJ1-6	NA	CASSSGRDSPLHF	TGTGCCAGCAGCTCGGGGAGAGATTCGCCCCTCCACTTT
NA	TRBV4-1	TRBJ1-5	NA	CASSQNSINQPQHF	TGCGCCAGCAGCCAAAACAGCATCAATCAGCCCCAGCATTTT
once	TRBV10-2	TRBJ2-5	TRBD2	CASSESSSGGHLGTQYF	TGCGCCAGCAGTGAGAGTAGTAGCGGGGGCCATCTGGGGACCCAGTACTTC
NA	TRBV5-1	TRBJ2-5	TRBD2	CASSLAGRGGQETQYF	TGCGCCAGCAGCTTGGCCGGGAGGGGGGGCCAAGAGACCCAGTACTTC
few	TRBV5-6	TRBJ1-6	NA	CASSLVGSTQPLHF	TGTGCCAGCAGCTTGGTTGGCAGTACACAACCCCTCCACTTT
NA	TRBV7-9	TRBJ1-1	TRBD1	CASSYSGGAEAFF	TGTGCCAGCAGTTATTCAGGGGGCGCTGAAGCTTTCTTT
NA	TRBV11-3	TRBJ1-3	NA	CASSLGAGNTIYF	TGTGCCAGCAGCTTGGGCGCTGGAAACACCATATATTTT
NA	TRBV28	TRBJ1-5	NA	CASIRGNSNQPQHF	TGTGCCAGCATAAGAGGGAATAGCAATCAGCCCCAGCATTTT
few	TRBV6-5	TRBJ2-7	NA	CASNRGGEQYF	TGTGCCAGCAACAGGGGAGGCGAGCAGTACTTC
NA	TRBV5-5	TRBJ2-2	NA	CASSFVVGELFF	TGTGCCAGCAGCTTCGTAGTGGGGGAGCTGTTTTTT
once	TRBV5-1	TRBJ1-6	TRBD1	CASTRTGAGNNSPLHF	TGCGCCAGCACACGGACAGGGGCTGGGAATAATTCACCCCTCCACTTT
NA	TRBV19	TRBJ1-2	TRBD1	CAASRTGNYGYTF	TGTGCCGCCAGTAGGACAGGGAACTATGGCTACACCTTC
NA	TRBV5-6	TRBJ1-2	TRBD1	CASSLRGQVYGYTF	TGTGCCAGCAGCCTGAGGGGACAGGTCTATGGCTACACCTTC